Sequencing of this T cell receptor (beta chain) was carried out in a study of blood T cell repertoires in COVID-19. Sequencing was performed with immunoSEQ multiplex PCR; in TCRdb, only in-frame clones are kept and a portion is missing. The data show about 12,000 clones, approximately 72% seen once. Germline loops: CDR1 LNHDA, CDR2 SQIVND (reference sequence). The CDR3 has 16 amino acids. V was clipped by 5 bases and J by 1 base; unmatched bases: 8. The sequencing sample was made of peripheral blood. This receptor was identified in a man aged 55 to 70 with COVID-19, enrolled during active disease. The chain is built from TRBV19 and TRBJ1-5, with 7 positions matching TRBD1. CDR3 residues: CASSLDRDWSNQPQHF. CDR3 nucleotides: TGTGCCAGTAGTCTTGACAGGGATTGGAGCAATCAGCCCCAGCATTTT. Combining the CDR3 with reference TRBV19 and TRBJ1-5 gives the whole variable domain DGGITQSPKYLFRKEGQNVTLSCEQNLNHDAMYWYRQDPGQGLRLIYYSQIVNDFQKGDIAEGYSVSREKKESFPLTVTSAQKNPTAFYLCASSLDRDWSNQPQHFGDGTRLSIL.